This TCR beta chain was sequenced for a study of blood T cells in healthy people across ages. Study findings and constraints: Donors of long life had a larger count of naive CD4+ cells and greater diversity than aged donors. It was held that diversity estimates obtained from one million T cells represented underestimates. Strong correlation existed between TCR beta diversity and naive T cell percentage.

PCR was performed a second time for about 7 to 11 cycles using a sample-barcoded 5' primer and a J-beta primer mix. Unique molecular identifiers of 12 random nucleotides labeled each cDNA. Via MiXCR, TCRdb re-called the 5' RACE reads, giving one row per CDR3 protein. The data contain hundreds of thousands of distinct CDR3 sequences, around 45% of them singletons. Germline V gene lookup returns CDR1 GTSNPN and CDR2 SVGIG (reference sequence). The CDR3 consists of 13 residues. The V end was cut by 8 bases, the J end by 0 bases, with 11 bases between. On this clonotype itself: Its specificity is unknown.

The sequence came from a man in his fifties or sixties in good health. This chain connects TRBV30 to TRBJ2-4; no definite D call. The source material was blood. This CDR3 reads CAAGQEAKNIQYF. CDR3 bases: TGTGCCGCCGGCCAGGAAGCCAAAAACATTCAGTACTTC.